Sequencing of this T cell receptor beta chain was carried out in a study of Tregs in tolerant kidney transplant recipients (dated 2019 in TCRdb). A note on the overall study: Additional Treg samples were obtained from an approximately 3-day mixed lymphocyte reaction with belatacept, with some samples followed by an approximately five-day donor restimulation, before recipient CD4+CD25+CD127- cells were sorted. In a few healthy controls, several methods of expanding Tregs specific for an allogeneic donor were compared by TCRbeta repertoire sequencing. During sorting of primary belatacept mixed lymphocyte reaction cultures, recipient cells were distinguished from donor cells with antibodies. Before combined kidney and bone marrow transplantation, this study identified donor-specific regulatory T cells using TCRbeta sequencing and then followed those same cells after transplant. Results and caveats for the whole study, not just this receptor: Expanding Tregs with activated donor B cells appeared to identify the most biologically relevant and donor-specific TCRbeta repertoire. Because the study included only a small number of patients, the results must be confirmed in larger populations and under other immunosuppression protocols. Biological reproducibility was not examined directly, but technical replication error appeared to be minimal.

Genomic DNA was extracted from sorted cells with the QIAGEN DNeasy Blood and Tissue Kit for TCRbeta CDR3 sequencing. Through immunoSEQ, high-throughput TCRbeta CDR3 sequencing was done commercially, including PCR amplification with internal controls and bias correction. The original methods were these. Unique productive TCRbeta sequences were defined by CDR3 nucleotide sequence where primers matched, and otherwise by CDR3 amino acid sequence together with Vbeta and Jbeta genes. A sequence counted as donor-reactive if, in CFSE-low cells, the sequence had a frequency of at least 0.01% and was expanded at least 5-fold compared with unstimulated cells. Jensen-Shannon divergence calculated on the top 100 TCRbeta sequences ranked by frequency was used to measure repertoire divergence. For samples with multiple sequencing runs, sorting error was corrected separately for each run before the runs were pooled. As stored in TCRdb, this immuneACCESS dataset retains in-frame rearrangements with V and J assigned. A fraction of the clones does not appear; measured against another copy, unresolved V genes explain less than half of the discrepancy, and the remainder lacks a known reason. V and J calls and clone size are copied from that table; D and trimming were computed from the DNA. Within this sample are roughly 19,000 clones, with approximately 65% of them counted one time only. Roughly 3.5% of the sample goes to the ten largest clones.

The CDR3 runs 14 amino acids, cysteine and phenylalanine included. Here the CDR3 DNA is all that survives: 42 bases in frame from base 1. In the germline V gene, CDR1 corresponds to SNHLY and CDR2 to FYNNEI. A distance of 6 bases separates the germline ends of V and J, which lose 3 bases and 0 bases respectively. In regard to this clone: This receptor's antigen is unknown. It has no much larger one-base neighbor in the sample; base qualities were not kept.

Healthy control blood came either as purchased buffy coats or from healthy volunteers. Healthy control blood was processed to PBMCs by Ficoll density gradient and cryopreserved, and patient PBMCs were collected before and after transplant. The receptor was derived from a human donor in good health. The chain is encoded by TRBV2 joined to TRBJ1-5; the D gene assignment is ambiguous. The sequenced sample consisted of Tregs from blood cultured with allogeneic cells. In nucleotide form, the sequence is TGTGCCAGCAGTGATAGTAATAGCAATCAGCCCCAGCATTTT. Translated, it reads CASSDSNSNQPQHF. Reference TRBV2 and TRBJ1-5 proteins supply the regions before and after the CDR3; the full variable domain is: EPEVTQTPSHQVTQMGQEVILRCVPISNHLYFYWYRQILGQKVEFLVSFYNNEISEKSEIFDDQFSVERPDGSNFTLKIRSTKLEDSAMYFCASSDSNSNQPQHFGDGTRLSIL.